The entry below gives a single TCR beta chain sequence along with its context. This entry comes from a study of technical replicates of blood from four donors. The germline gives CDR1 GTSNPN, CDR2 SVGIG (reference sequence). With V trimmed by 0 bases and J by 7 bases, 5 bases remained unmatched. The CDR3 is made up of 14 amino acids. Using immunoSEQ multiplex PCR, the repertoire was profiled, and TCRdb retains in-frame clones only, with some absent. The sample shows tens of thousands of clones, roughly 97% of them seen only once. The sample consisted of T cells isolated from PBMCs. The V and J genes are TRBV30 and TRBJ1-1; 10 positions match TRBD1. The sequence came from a human donor in good health. The CDR3 reads CAWSVGTGAYEAFF. CDR3 nucleotide sequence: TGTGCCTGGAGTGTCGGGACAGGGGCTTATGAAGCTTTCTTT.